This T cell receptor (beta chain) was identified in a study of shared clonotypes between healthy human individuals. Generated by immunoSEQ multiplex PCR, the TCRdb table keeps only in-frame clones and is missing some. The repertoire holds roughly 660,000 clones, with about 92% as singletons. The CDR3 is made up of 18 amino acids. CDR1 and CDR2 from the germline V gene are MGHRA and YSYEKL. V lost 1 base and J lost 3, with 21 bases in between. The TCR was taken from a man aged 18 to 29 in good health. Some clones in this sample may be carry-over from other donors' samples. Sequencing used memory CD8+ T cells from PBMCs. Subset specified: CD45RO+ cells pooled with CCR7-negative TemRA cells. The chain couples TRBV4-1 to TRBJ1-1; a weak D match, TRBD1 (5 bases). The CDR3 sequence is CASSQVRKEGVGHTEAFF. In DNA form, the CDR3 reads TGCGCCAGCAGCCAAGTCCGCAAGGAAGGGGTGGGCCACACTGAAGCTTTCTTT.